This record concerns one T cell receptor beta chain sequence. Its target is unknown. In the original analysis: Junction-only immunoSEQ data arrived without quality scores, meaning filtering differed. Clones were sequenced by immunoSEQ multiplex PCR, and TCRdb holds only the in-frame ones, with some missing. Clonal size and the V and J genes are those of that table, whereas D and trimming came from the DNA. The sample includes millions of clones, 85% to 95% of them seen just once. Healthy HIV-negative adults without recent acute infections or vaccinations served as donors. These data originate in a study of shared clonotypes between healthy human individuals. V trimming: 0 bases; J trimming: 7 bases; junction bases outside the gene matches: 2. This CDR3 contains 14 residues. From germline, CDR1 is MNHEY and CDR2 SVGAGI. Study-level findings and limits: Rarefaction showed that sequencing of sorted subsets was incomplete (despite large depth). The generation probabilities recorded for non-shared clonotypes fell below those of clonotypes shared by all four donors.

The sequenced material came from naive CD4+ T cells from PBMCs. As for subset: CD45RA+ positively selected. The chain employs TRBV6-5 and TRBJ2-1; 8 bases are shared with TRBD2. The source of this sequence is a man aged 18 to 29 in good health. Some clones in this sample may be carry-over from other donors' samples. The CDR3: CASSYSGTRNEQFF. The CDR3 DNA reads as TGTGCCAGCAGTTACTCCGGGACTAGGAATGAGCAGTTCTTC.